Reported below is one TCR beta chain. Approximately 9.2 milliliters was the volume of peripheral blood drawn from each donor. Trimming took 6 bases from V and 6 from J; bases not matched to a gene: 4. This CDR3 comprises 12 residues. The germline gives CDR1 DFQATT, CDR2 SNEGSKA (reference sequence). The data are from a study of blood T cells in healthy people across ages. A second PCR of 7 to 11 cycles used a sample-barcoded 5' primer and a J-beta primer mix. Each CDR3 protein is one row after TCRdb ran MiXCR on the 5' RACE reads. The profile shows around 750,000 distinct CDR3 sequences, 53% of them singletons.

The clonotype was recovered from a man older than 75 in good health. What was sequenced was blood. The chain employs TRBV20-1 and TRBJ2-3; TRBD1 matches 9 bases. The CDR3 region is CSAPTGGDTQYF. The CDR3 nucleotides read TGCAGTGCCCCGACAGGGGGTGATACGCAGTATTTT.